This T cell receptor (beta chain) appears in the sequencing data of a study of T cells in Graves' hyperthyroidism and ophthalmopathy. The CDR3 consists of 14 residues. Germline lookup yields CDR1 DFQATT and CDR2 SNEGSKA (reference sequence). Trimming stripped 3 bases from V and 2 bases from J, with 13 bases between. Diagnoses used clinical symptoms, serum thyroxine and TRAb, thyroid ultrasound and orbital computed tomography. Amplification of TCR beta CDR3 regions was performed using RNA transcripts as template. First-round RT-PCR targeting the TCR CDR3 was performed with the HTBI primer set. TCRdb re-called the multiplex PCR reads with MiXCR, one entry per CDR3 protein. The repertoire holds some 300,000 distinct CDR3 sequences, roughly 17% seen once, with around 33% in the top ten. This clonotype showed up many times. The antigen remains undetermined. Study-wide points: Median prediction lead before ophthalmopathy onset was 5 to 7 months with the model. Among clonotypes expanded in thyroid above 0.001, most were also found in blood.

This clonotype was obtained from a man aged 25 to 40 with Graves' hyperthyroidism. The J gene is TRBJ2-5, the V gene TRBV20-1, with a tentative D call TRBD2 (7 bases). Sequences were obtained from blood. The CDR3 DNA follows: TGCAGTGCTAGGGGGGGGGCGAAACAAGAGACCCAGTACTTC. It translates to CSARGGAKQETQYF.